Listed below are T cell receptor beta chains from one sample, sequenced in a study of CD8+ T cells in alopecia areata. The method was immunoSEQ multiplex PCR; TCRdb's version includes in-frame clones alone and lacks a portion of them. Of 170,000 or so clones listed, around 60% are singletons. The material was CD8+ T cells sorted from blood, obtained at week 24, from a patient treated with tofacitinib. These receptors all come from a human donor with alopecia areata. The CDR3 runs from the conserved cysteine through the conserved F or W. A D gene is named only where the DNA matches it firmly.

TRBJ1-1 | - | TRBV2 | 13 | CASSVRQRAEAFF
TRBJ1-6 | TRBD1 | TRBV27 | 16 | CASSPAGQGNNSPLHF
TRBJ2-7 | TRBD1 | TRBV29-1 | 11 | CSAGQGYEQYF
TRBJ2-6 | - | TRBV2 | 16 | CASEETPFSGANVLTF
TRBJ2-5 | - | TRBV5-6 | 18 | CASSPGGGFLTTQETQYF
TRBJ1-2 | - | TRBV2 | 15 | CASSDRLWEFYGYTF
TRBJ1-4 | - | TRBV15 | 14 | CATSFGPAEEKLFF
TRBJ2-4 | TRBD2 | TRBV5-6 | 13 | CASSRGRGNIQYF
TRBJ2-1 | - | TRBV11-2 | 11 | CASSLGNEQFF
TRBJ2-5 | - | TRBV4-1 | 15 | CASSQVVGSLEAQYF
TRBJ1-2 | TRBD1 | TRBV4-1 | 14 | CASSQGDRVLGYTF
TRBJ1-5 | TRBD1 | TRBV6-1 | 15 | CASSVGTGGSQPQHF
TRBJ1-3 | TRBD1 | TRBV29-1 | 13 | CSVGTGAGNTIYF
TRBJ1-1 | - | TRBV4-1 | 13 | CASSQLGDTEAFF
TRBJ1-2 | - | TRBV7-2 | 17 | CASSLDPWGAGSYGYTF
TRBJ1-2 | TRBD1 | TRBV2 | 13 | CATRPGTGSGYTF
TRBJ1-2 | TRBD1 | TRBV30 | 14 | CAWTPGQGNYGYTF
TRBJ1-1 | TRBD1 | TRBV2 | 14 | CASNGQAVNTEAFF
TRBJ1-2 | - | TRBV13 | 17 | CASSVRYNRKINYGYTF
TRBJ2-2 | TRBD1 | TRBV5-1 | 15 | CASSFGDRNTGELFF
TRBJ2-7 | - | TRBV4-1 | 16 | CASSLEPGTGYYEQYF
TRBJ2-4 | - | TRBV7-9 | 15 | CASSSYTGAKNIQYF
TRBJ2-7 | - | TRBV29-1 | 14 | CSVGGTERPYEQYF
TRBJ2-1 | TRBD2 | TRBV6-5 | 13 | CATTSATHNEQFF
TRBJ1-5 | - | TRBV10-3 | 15 | CAISDSGSSNQPQHF
TRBJ1-2 | - | TRBV19 | 17 | CASSRYGSGSDNYGYTF
TRBJ2-3 | TRBD1 | TRBV4-3 | 13 | CASSTGGADTQYF
TRBJ2-3 | - | TRBV10-3 | 14 | CAISESRSTDTQYF
TRBJ2-7 | TRBD1 | TRBV14 | 16 | CASSLTGTAGSYEQYF
TRBJ1-4 | - | TRBV29-1 | 14 | CSVGEFATNEKLFF
TRBJ2-7 | - | TRBV4-2 | 16 | CASSQDIVEAIYEQYF
TRBJ1-5 | TRBD1 | TRBV29-1 | 12 | CSAVTGNQPQHF
TRBJ1-2 | TRBD1 | TRBV13 | 17 | CASSLGRGQGRNYGYTF
TRBJ2-1 | TRBD2 | TRBV5-4 | 15 | CASSLVAGVVNEQFF
TRBJ1-5 | - | TRBV7-8 | 15 | CASSLWERGDQPQHF
TRBJ1-5 | - | TRBV13 | 13 | CASSLGPQGTQHF
TRBJ2-1 | TRBD2 | TRBV7-3 | 14 | CASSPRLAGDEQFF
TRBJ1-2 | TRBD1 | TRBV27 | 16 | CASSLLGQGARYGYTF
TRBJ2-7 | TRBD1 | TRBV4-1 | 16 | CASSQASDRVTYEQYF
- | - | TRBV13 | 15 | CASSHSGTGKNIQYF
TRBJ1-4 | TRBD1 | TRBV5-6 | 15 | CASSLGRDRRGKLFF
TRBJ1-5 | - | TRBV27 | 17 | CASGPGAAGLSGQPQHF
TRBJ2-3 | - | TRBV5-6 | 14 | CASSLAGGTDTQYF
TRBJ2-2 | - | TRBV27 | 14 | CASSSRPYSGELFF
TRBJ1-2 | - | TRBV10-3 | 15 | CAISEYTDSNYGYTF
TRBJ2-2 | TRBD2 | TRBV7-7 | 16 | CASSPTETSMVGELFF
TRBJ1-3 | TRBD1 | TRBV30 | 15 | CAWRGRDRSGNTIYF
TRBJ1-1 | - | TRBV25-1 | 12 | CASKGRGEGAFF
TRBJ2-7 | TRBD2 | TRBV13 | 15 | CASSLGHGGVYEQYF
TRBJ2-3 | - | TRBV27 | 13 | CASSQAYTDTQYF
TRBJ1-1 | - | TRBV28 | 11 | CASSWGTEAFF
TRBJ1-1 | TRBD1 | TRBV6-5 | 14 | CASSLTGEFTEAFF
TRBJ2-7 | - | TRBV30 | 15 | CAWSSRQAPSYEQYF
TRBJ1-1 | - | TRBV5-1 | 14 | CASSLAGYGTEAFF
TRBJ1-1 | - | TRBV30 | 11 | CAWVPVTEAFF
TRBJ2-3 | - | TRBV7-8 | 12 | CASSYFTDTQYF
TRBJ2-4 | - | TRBV29-1 | 12 | CSVVGAKNIQYF